This TCR beta chain was captured by sequencing in a study of blood T cell repertoires in COVID-19. Study in general: COVID-19 samples collected from the United States, Italy and Spain covered acute and convalescent phases. Nucleic acid was either cDNA or gDNA, and it came from T cells, B-cell-depleted T cells, or PBMCs.

With V trimmed by 3 bases and J by 1 base, 5 bases remained unmatched. Germline CDR1 is MNHEY and CDR2 is SMNVEV (reference sequence). There are 15 residues in the CDR3. Methods used by the authors: Researchers report that nucleated cell counts were estimated from reference gene primer amplification. The protocol was immunoSEQ multiplex PCR, while the TCRdb copy is restricted to in-frame clones and leaves out a portion. That table is the source of V, J and clone size, and D and trimming were worked out from the DNA. The profile covers 140,000 to 150,000 clones, with over 80% appearing a single time and 1.7% taken by the ten largest.

The origin of this receptor is a woman in her fifties or sixties with acute or convalescent COVID-19. This chain joins TRBV27 and TRBJ2-5, with 7 bases that match TRBD2. The sample consisted of peripheral blood. CDR3 DNA: TGTGCCAGCAGTTTTGGGGGGGAACCCCAAGAGACCCAGTACTTC. Amino acids: CASSFGGEPQETQYF.